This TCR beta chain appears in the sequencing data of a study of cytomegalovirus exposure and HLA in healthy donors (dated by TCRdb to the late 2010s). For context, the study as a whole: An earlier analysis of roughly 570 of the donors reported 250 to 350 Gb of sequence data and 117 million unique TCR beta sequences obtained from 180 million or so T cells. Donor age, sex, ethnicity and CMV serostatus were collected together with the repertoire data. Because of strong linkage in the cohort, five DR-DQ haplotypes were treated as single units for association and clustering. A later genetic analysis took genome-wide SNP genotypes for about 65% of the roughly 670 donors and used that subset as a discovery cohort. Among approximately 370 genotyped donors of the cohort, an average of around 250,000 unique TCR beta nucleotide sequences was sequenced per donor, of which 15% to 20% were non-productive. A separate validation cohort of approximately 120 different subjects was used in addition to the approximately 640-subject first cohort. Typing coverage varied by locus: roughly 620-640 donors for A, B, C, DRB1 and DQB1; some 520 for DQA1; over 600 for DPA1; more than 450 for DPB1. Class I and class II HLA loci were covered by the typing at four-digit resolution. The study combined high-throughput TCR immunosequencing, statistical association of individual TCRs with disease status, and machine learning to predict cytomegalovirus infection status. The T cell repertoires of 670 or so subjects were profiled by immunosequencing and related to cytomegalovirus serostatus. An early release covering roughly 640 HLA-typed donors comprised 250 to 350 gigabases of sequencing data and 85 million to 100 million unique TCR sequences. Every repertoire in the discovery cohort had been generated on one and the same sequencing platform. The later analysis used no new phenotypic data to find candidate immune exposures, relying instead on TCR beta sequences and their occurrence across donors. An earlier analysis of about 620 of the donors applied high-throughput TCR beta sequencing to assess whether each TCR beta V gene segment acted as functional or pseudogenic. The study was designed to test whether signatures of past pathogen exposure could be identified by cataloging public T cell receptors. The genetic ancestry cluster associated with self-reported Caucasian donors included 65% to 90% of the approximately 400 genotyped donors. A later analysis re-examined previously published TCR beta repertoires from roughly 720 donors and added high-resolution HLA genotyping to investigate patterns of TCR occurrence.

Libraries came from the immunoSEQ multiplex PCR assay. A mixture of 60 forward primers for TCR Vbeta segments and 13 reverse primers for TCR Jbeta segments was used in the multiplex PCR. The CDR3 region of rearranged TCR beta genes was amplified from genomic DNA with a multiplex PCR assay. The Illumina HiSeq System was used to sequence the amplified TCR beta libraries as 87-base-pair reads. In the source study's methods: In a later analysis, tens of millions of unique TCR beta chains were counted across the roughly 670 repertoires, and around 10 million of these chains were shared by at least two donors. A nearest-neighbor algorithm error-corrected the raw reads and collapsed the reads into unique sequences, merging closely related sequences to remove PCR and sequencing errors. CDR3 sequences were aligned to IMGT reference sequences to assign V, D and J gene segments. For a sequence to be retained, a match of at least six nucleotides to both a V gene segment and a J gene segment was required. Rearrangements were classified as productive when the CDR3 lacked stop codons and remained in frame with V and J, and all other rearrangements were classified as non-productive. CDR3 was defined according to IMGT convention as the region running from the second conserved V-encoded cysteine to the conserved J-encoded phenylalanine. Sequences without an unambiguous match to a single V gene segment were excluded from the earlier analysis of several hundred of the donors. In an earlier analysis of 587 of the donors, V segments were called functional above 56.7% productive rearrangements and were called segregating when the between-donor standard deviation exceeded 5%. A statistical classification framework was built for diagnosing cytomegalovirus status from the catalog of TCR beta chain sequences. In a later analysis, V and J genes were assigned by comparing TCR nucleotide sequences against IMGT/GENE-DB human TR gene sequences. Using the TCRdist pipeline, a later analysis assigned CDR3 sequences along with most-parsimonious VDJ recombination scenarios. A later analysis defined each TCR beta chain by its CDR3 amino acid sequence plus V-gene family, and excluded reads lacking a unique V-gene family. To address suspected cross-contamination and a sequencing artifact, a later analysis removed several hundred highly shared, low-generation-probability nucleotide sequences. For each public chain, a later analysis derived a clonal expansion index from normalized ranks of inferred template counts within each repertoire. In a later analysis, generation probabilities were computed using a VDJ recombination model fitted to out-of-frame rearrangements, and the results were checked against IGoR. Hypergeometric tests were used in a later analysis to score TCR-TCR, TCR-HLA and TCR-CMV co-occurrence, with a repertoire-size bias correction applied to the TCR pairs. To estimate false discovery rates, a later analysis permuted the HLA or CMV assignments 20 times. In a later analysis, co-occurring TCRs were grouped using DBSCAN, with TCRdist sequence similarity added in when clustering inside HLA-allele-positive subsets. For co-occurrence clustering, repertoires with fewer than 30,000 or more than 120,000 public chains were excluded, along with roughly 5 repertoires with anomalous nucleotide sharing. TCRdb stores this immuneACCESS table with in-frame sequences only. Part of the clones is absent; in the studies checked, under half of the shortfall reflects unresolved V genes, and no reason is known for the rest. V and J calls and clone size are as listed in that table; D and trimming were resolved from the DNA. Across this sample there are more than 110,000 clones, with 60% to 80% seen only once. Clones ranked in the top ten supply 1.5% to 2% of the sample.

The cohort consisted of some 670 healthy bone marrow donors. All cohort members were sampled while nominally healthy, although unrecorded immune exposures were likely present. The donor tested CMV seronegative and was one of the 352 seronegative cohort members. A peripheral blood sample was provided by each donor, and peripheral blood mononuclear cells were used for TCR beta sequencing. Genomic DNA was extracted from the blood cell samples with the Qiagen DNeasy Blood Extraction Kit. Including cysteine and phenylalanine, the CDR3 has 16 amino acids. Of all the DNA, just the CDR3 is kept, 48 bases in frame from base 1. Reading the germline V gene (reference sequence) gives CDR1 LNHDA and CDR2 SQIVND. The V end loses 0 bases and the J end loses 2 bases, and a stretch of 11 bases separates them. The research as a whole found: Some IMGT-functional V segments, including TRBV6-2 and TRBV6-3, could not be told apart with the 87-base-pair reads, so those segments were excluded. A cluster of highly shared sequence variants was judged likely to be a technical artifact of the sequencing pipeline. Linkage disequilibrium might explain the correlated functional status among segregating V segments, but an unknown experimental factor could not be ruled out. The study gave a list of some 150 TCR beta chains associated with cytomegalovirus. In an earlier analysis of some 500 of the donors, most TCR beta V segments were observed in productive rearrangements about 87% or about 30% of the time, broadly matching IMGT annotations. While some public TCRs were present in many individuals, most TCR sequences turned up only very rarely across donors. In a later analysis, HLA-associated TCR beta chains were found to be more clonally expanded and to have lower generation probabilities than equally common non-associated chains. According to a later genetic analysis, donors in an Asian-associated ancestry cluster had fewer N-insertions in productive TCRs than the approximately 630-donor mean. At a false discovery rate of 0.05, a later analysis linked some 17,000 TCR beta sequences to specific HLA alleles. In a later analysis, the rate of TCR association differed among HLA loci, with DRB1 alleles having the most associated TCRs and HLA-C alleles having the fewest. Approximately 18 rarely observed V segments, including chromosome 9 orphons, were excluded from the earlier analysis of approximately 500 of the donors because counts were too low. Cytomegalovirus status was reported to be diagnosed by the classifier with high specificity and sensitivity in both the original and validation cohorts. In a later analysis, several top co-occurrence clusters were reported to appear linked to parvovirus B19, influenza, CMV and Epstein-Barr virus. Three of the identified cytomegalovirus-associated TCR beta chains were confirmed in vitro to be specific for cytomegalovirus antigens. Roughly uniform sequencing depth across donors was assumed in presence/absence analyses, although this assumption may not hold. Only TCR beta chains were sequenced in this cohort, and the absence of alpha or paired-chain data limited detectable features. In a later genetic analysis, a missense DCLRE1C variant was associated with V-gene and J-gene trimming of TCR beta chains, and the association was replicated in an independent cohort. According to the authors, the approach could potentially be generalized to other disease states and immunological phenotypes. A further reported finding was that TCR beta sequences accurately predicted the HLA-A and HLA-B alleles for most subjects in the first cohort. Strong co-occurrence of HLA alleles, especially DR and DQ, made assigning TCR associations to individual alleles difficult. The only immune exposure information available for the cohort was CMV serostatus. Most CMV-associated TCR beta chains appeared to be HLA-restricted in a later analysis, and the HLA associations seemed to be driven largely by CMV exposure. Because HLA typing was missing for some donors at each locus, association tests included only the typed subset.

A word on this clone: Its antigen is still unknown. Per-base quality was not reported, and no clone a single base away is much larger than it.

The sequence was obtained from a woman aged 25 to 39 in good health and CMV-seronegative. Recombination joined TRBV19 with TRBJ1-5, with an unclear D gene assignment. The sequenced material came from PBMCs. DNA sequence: TGTGCCAGTAGTATAGACCTAGGATATGGCAATCAGCCCCAGCATTTT. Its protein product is CASSIDLGYGNQPQHF.